Below are 9 T cell receptor beta chains sequenced from a single sample in a study of cytomegalovirus exposure and HLA in healthy donors (dated by TCRdb to 2017 to 2019). The protocol used for the library was the immunoSEQ multiplex PCR assay. This immuneACCESS table, as held by TCRdb, lists in-frame sequences with V and J called but not all clones. Of the missing ones, under half trace to an unresolved V gene in checked studies; the others have no known cause. The table for this sample lists 130,000 to 150,000 clones; 90% to 95% of them were counted only once. Clones ranked in the top ten supply 0.55% to 0.8% of the sample. The specimen was PBMCs. These TCRs come from a man aged 18 to 30 in good health and CMV-seronegative.

This rearrangement joins TRBV13 to TRBJ2-2; possible D gene TRBD1, 5 bases. The germline V gene encodes CDR1 PRHDT and CDR2 FYEKMQ (reference sequence). Between the trimmed V and J ends, which lost 4 bases and 4 bases, there was a span of 7 bases. CDR3 length equals 13 residues. The CDR3 DNA is TGTGCCAGCAGCTCTAGGGGCACCGGGGAGCTGTTTTTT. Its protein is CASSSRGTGELFF.

The rearrangement links TRBV12-5 to TRBJ2-7, with a possible D match to TRBD1 (6 bases). CDR1 is LGHNT, CDR2 FRNRAP, per germline. The V end lost 6 bases, the J end lost 0 bases, and 9 bases lay between the germline ends. This CDR3 spans 13 amino acids. CDR3 residues: CASGLDSSYEQYF. The CDR3, as DNA: TGTGCTAGTGGCCTGGACAGCTCCTACGAGCAGTACTTC.

This chain links TRBV2 with TRBJ1-3; weak D call: TRBD1 (5 bases). The germline V gene has CDR1 SNHLY and CDR2 FYNNEI. Trimming shortened V by 4 bases and J by 0 bases, and 13 bases separated the two germline ends. CDR3 length equals 16 residues. The CDR3 nucleotides are TGTGCCAGCAGTGTGGGGCAGGGCCCCTCTGGAAACACCATATATTTT. As protein: CASSVGQGPSGNTIYF.

The chain combines TRBV7-2 with TRBJ2-7; D is possibly TRBD2 (7 bases). Germline V lookup: CDR1 SGHTA, CDR2 FQGNSA. The CDR3 runs 13 residues. The V end was cut by 3 bases, the J end by 5 bases, with 11 bases between. CDR3 in amino acids: CASSFGGAHEQYV. The CDR3 nucleotides read TGTGCCAGCAGCTTTGGGGGGGCCCACGAGCAGTACGTC.

The CDR3 protein is CASSYSATRFGELFF. DNA of the CDR3: TGTGCCAGCAGTTACTCCGCGACTAGATTCGGGGAGCTGTTTTTT. The chain has TRBV6-6 and TRBJ2-2; weak D call: TRBD2 (6 bases). Per germline, CDR1 MNHNY and CDR2 SVGAGI (reference sequence). The CDR3 sequence is 15 residues long. Trimming took 0 bases from V and 7 from J, leaving 12 bases between them.

J is TRBJ1-1 and V is TRBV5-6; a weak D match, TRBD1 (6 bases). This CDR3 comprises 16 residues. Between the trimmed V and J ends, which lost 2 bases and 2 bases, there was a span of 16 bases. Germline loops: CDR1 SGHDT, CDR2 YYEEEE. CDR3 protein: CASSLAGDLKNTEAFF. In DNA form, the CDR3 reads TGTGCCAGCAGCTTAGCAGGGGACCTAAAAAACACTGAAGCTTTCTTT.

The chain couples TRBV6-1 to TRBJ2-7; 11 bases align to TRBD2. Looked up from germline, CDR1 is MNHNS and CDR2 is SASEGT. This CDR3 has 16 amino acids. The J segment lost 4 bases and the V segment lost 2 bases, leaving 7 bases of the junction unmatched. CDR3 residues: CASSESSSGGLYEQYF. The DNA of the CDR3 is TGTGCCAGCAGTGAATCGTCTAGCGGGGGGCTATACGAGCAGTACTTC.

The gene calls are TRBV7-9 and TRBJ2-5, with D possibly being TRBD1 (6 bases). Germline assignment: CDR1 SEHNR and CDR2 FQNEAQ (reference sequence). The V and J ends lost 5 bases and 4 bases respectively, with 14 bases between them. The CDR3 is made up of 14 amino acids. CDR3 nucleotides: TGTGCCAGCAGCGCCACAGGGTTATCAGAGACCCAGTACTTC. As protein: CASSATGLSETQYF.

V usage is TRBV19 and J usage is TRBJ1-2; TRBD1 might be the D (5 bases). CDR3 size: 14 residues. Trimming took off 6 bases at V and 0 bases at J, with 11 bases between the two ends. Germline CDR1 is LNHDA and CDR2 is SQIVND (reference sequence). The CDR3 sequence: CASRGLGPNYGYTF. The CDR3, as DNA: TGTGCCAGTAGGGGACTTGGACCTAACTATGGCTACACCTTC. Complete variable domain (other parts from reference TRBV19 and TRBJ1-2): DGGITQSPKYLFRKEGQNVTLSCEQNLNHDAMYWYRQDPGQGLRLIYYSQIVNDFQKGDIAEGYSVSREKKESFPLTVTSAQKNPTAFYLCASRGLGPNYGYTFGSGTRLTVV.